This T cell receptor (beta chain) was documented in a study of cytomegalovirus exposure and HLA in healthy donors. Broader study findings: Later analysis identified several of the most significant clusters that appeared linked to common viral pathogens. An analysis done earlier found most TCR beta V segments productive about 87% or about 30% of the time.

This CDR3 has 16 amino acids. Losses at the gene ends were 6 bases for V and 2 bases for J; bases not matched to a gene: 13. Germline V lookup: CDR1 SGHNT, CDR2 YYREEE (reference sequence). The primer mix had 60 Vbeta and 13 Jbeta primers. Sequencing was performed with immunoSEQ multiplex PCR; in TCRdb, only in-frame clones are kept and a portion is missing. The sample includes around 300,000 clones, under 80% of them seen just once. In regard to this clone: Antigen specificity is unknown.

The sequence came from a female donor in good health and CMV-seronegative. This chain connects TRBV5-4 to TRBJ2-7; 8 bases match TRBD2. The material sequenced was PBMCs. CDR3 amino acids: CASTTGGSLSTYEQYF. The CDR3 region has the DNA TGTGCCAGCACCACGGGGGGGTCCCTGTCCACCTACGAGCAGTACTTC.